This TCR beta chain was identified during a study of vaccination effects on CD4 cells after COVID-19. On this clone: Its specificity is unknown.

The assay was immunoSEQ multiplex PCR, and TCRdb's table has in-frame clones only and misses some. This table holds under 40,000 clones, 72% found once. V shed 4 bases and J 5 bases; nucleotides not matched to a gene: 7. Germline V gene lookup returns CDR1 MGHRA and CDR2 YSYEKL. CDR3 length: 15 residues. Ahead of sequencing, the ViraFEST assay grew antigen-specific CD4+ T cells using viral peptide pools. A 10-day culture period preceded the isolation of CD4+ T cells. Subjects were given two BNT162b2 or mRNA-1273 vaccine doses. The rearrangement links TRBV4-1 to TRBJ1-1, with 10 bases matching TRBD1. This specimen consisted of CD4+ T cells from PBMCs cultured with HCoV-229E spike peptides, obtained after COVID-19 vaccination. This clonotype was obtained from a human donor who received a COVID-19 vaccine. The CDR3 region is CASSRRGQGETEAFF. For the CDR3, the DNA is TGCGCCAGCAGCCGCCGAGGACAGGGGGAGACTGAAGCTTTCTTT.